This T cell receptor (beta chain) was documented in a study of Ad26.COV2.S vaccination and SARS-CoV-2 variants. Study in general: Once or twice, 56 days apart, Ad26.COV2.S was delivered intramuscularly.

Study-wide points: Spike-specific TCR breadth was greater in vaccine than placebo recipients. Substantial breadth was reported for post-vaccination spike-specific CD8+ and CD4+ T cells.

Of note for this clone: Its target is unknown.

Regarding treatment: roughly 18 received Ad26.COV2.S at low or high dose, single or two shots; about 5 received placebo; per-sample allocation not given. The samples were gathered on day 63 after the first injection of vaccine or placebo. Built on an Ad26 vector, the vaccine expressed Wuhan-strain SARS-CoV-2 spike. Data came from immunoSEQ multiplex PCR; TCRdb stores just in-frame clones and leaves some out. The repertoire holds about 390,000 clones, with 75% to 90% as singletons. This CDR3 comprises 12 residues. The V end lost 3 bases, the J end lost 9 bases, and 12 bases lay between the germline ends. Germline CDR1 and CDR2: SGHRS and YFSETQ.

Specimen: peripheral blood, collected in a trial of Ad26.COV2.S vaccine versus placebo. This chain uses TRBV5-1 with TRBJ1-1; TRBD1 might be the D (5 bases). This clonotype was obtained from a person aged 18-65 years who received the Ad26.COV2.S COVID-19 vaccine or a placebo. In DNA form, the CDR3 reads TGCGCCAGCAGCTCGACAGCAGCTCAAGCTTTCTTT. Amino acids: CASSSTAAQAFF.